This is a list of T cell receptor beta chains from one sample in a study of CD8+CD57+ T cells in acquired aplastic anemia. One entry per CDR3 protein, called by TCRdb with MiXCR from the reads. The repertoire consists of some 140,000 distinct CDR3 sequences, with just over 50% occurring once and the leading ten covering 12%. Sequencing was performed on sorted CD4+, CD8+, or CD8+CD57+ T cells (not recorded which) from PBMCs. Every receptor here comes from a human donor with aplastic anemia. Each CDR3 is given with its conserved first and last residue. A D gene is named only where the DNA matches it firmly. The size entry is marked missing in some rows and otherwise reads once, few, many or a size class.

v_call	d_call	j_call	clone_size	cdr3_aa	cdr3_nt
TRBV7-3	TRBD2	TRBJ2-3	many	CASSLAGGIRDTQYF	TGTGCCAGCAGCTTAGCGGGGGGGATAAGAGATACGCAGTATTTT
TRBV9	NA	TRBJ2-2	many	CASTLGRTGELFF	TGTGCCAGCACTTTAGGGCGGACCGGGGAGCTGTTTTTT
TRBV24-1	NA	TRBJ2-1	NA	CATSDPGDFNNEQFF	TGTGCCACCAGTGATCCCGGGGACTTCAACAATGAGCAGTTCTTC
TRBV4-3	TRBD1	TRBJ2-1	many	CASSQGIPGQAYNEQFF	TGCGCCAGCAGCCAAGGGATCCCGGGACAGGCTTACAATGAGCAGTTCTTC
TRBV19	TRBD1	TRBJ2-3	NA	CASSITTGVSDTQYF	TGTGCCAGTAGTATTACGACAGGGGTATCAGATACGCAGTATTTT
TRBV7-6	TRBD1	TRBJ2-7	NA	CASQPDRGYEQYF	TGTGCCAGCCAACCCGACAGGGGTTACGAGCAGTACTTC
TRBV20-1	TRBD1	TRBJ1-3	NA	CSAALQGGNGNTIYF	TGCAGTGCTGCGTTACAGGGGGGAAATGGAAACACCATATATTTT
TRBV19	NA	TRBJ1-1	NA	CARPRVNTEAFF	TGTGCCAGACCCAGGGTTAACACTGAAGCTTTCTTT
TRBV6-1	NA	TRBJ1-5	NA	CASREGVRWQPQHF	TGTGCCAGCAGGGAAGGGGTCCGATGGCAGCCCCAGCATTTT
TRBV7-9	TRBD1	TRBJ2-7	few	CATSPGQIYEQYF	TGTGCCACCAGCCCGGGACAGATATACGAGCAGTACTTC
TRBV5-4	TRBD1	TRBJ1-1	NA	CASSGGTGATRGAFF	TGTGCCAGCAGCGGGGGGACAGGGGCTACCCGGGGGGCTTTCTTT
TRBV2	NA	TRBJ2-7	once	CASSPLNEQYF	TGTGCCAGCAGTCCCCTTAACGAGCAGTACTTC
TRBV29-1	NA	TRBJ2-1	few	CSVEVGVPYNEQFF	TGCAGCGTTGAAGTGGGAGTCCCCTACAATGAGCAGTTCTTC
TRBV6-1	NA	TRBJ2-1	many	CASNQGYNEQFF	TGTGCCAGCAACCAGGGATACAATGAGCAGTTCTTC
TRBV2	NA	TRBJ1-6	NA	CASRGRLGRDSPLHF	TGTGCCAGCAGGGGACGATTGGGGCGGGATTCACCCCTCCACTTT
TRBV20-1	TRBD1	TRBJ2-7	few	CSASGTGYEQYF	TGCAGTGCTAGTGGGACAGGGTACGAGCAGTACTTC
TRBV7-9	NA	TRBJ1-1	NA	CAGGQTNTEAFF	TGTGCCGGAGGACAGACTAACACTGAAGCTTTCTTT
TRBV15	TRBD2	TRBJ2-1	NA	CATSLGLAAYNEQFF	TGTGCCACCAGCCTGGGACTAGCGGCGTACAATGAGCAGTTCTTC
TRBV2	NA	TRBJ2-7	NA	CASRTDAYEQYF	TGTGCCTCACGGACGGACGCCTACGAGCAGTACTTC
TRBV15	TRBD2	TRBJ2-1	few	CATSRDHGRAYNEQFF	TGTGCCACCAGCAGAGATCACGGGAGGGCCTACAATGAGCAGTTCTTC